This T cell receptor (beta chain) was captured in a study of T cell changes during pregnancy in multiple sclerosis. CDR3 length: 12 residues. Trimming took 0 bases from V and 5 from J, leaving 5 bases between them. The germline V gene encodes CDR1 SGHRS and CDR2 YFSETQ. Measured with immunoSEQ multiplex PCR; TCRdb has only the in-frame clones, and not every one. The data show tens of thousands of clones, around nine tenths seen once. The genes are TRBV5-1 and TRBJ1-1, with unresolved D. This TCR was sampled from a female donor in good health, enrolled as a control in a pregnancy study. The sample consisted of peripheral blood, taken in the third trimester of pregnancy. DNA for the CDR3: TGCGCCAGCAGCTTGGGGCAGACTGAAGCTTTCTTT. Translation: CASSLGQTEAFF.